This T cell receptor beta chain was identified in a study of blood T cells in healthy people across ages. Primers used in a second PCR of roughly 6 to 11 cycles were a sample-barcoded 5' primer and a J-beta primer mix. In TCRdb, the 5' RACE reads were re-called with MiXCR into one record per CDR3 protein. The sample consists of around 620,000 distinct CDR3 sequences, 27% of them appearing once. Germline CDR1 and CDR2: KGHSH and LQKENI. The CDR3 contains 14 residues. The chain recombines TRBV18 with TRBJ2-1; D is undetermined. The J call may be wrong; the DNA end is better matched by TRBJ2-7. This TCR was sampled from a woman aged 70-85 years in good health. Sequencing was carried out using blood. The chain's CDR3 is CASSRVGQNYEQYF. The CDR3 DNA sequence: TGTGCCAGCTCACGGGTCGGTCAGAACTACGAGCAGTACTTC.